The next 31 T cell receptor beta chains were all read from a single sample in a study of blood T cell repertoires in COVID-19. Some clones are missing from TCRdb's copy, which holds only in-frame ones; the method was immunoSEQ multiplex PCR. The table has more than 55,000 clones, around 80% seen once. Sequencing was done on a sample of peripheral blood. These receptors came from a woman of 80 years or more with acute or convalescent COVID-19.

This clone was counted a single time. The genes are TRBV6-1 and TRBJ1-5, with TRBD1 matching 7 bases. The germline V gene encodes CDR1 MNHNS and CDR2 SASEGT. The trim removed 3 bases at V and 5 bases at J, leaving 4 bases unmatched. The CDR3 consists of 14 residues. The CDR3 loop reads CASSDRTGDQPQHF. The CDR3 region has the DNA TGTGCCAGCAGTGACCGTACAGGGGATCAGCCCCAGCATTTT.

The chain has TRBV15 and TRBJ2-1; D may be TRBD2 (6 bases). Trimming shortened V by 1 base and J by 2 bases, and 6 bases separated the two germline ends. Per germline, CDR1 LNHNV and CDR2 YYDKDF (reference sequence). The CDR3 spans 14 residues. This chain's CDR3 is CATSRGGAYNEQFF. CDR3 nucleotides: TGTGCCACCAGCAGAGGCGGGGCCTACAATGAGCAGTTCTTC.

The chain is built from TRBV11-1 and TRBJ2-5; a weak D match, TRBD1 (6 bases). Germline V CDR1 and CDR2: SGHAT, FQDESV (reference sequence). This CDR3 contains 13 residues. Trimming left V 5 bases short and J 5 bases short, with 12 bases between. CDR3 in amino acids: CASSPNQGETQYF. The CDR3 DNA reads as TGTGCCAGCAGCCCTAACCAGGGGGAGACCCAGTACTTC.

The chain couples TRBV5-1 to TRBJ2-7, with D possibly matching TRBD1 (5 bases). Trimming took off 0 bases at V and 11 bases at J, with 21 bases between the two ends. The CDR3 is 15 residues long. From germline, CDR1 is SGHRS and CDR2 YFSETQ. The DNA of the CDR3 is TGCGCCAGCAGCTTGGCAGGGTTCGACGCGCCCCTTGAGTACTTC. Its translation is CASSLAGFDAPLEYF. The full variable domain, completed using reference TRBV5-1 and TRBJ2-7, is KAGVTQTPRYLIKTRGQQVTLSCSPISGHRSVSWYQQTPGQGLQFLFEYFSETQRNKGNFPGRFSGRQFSNSRSEMNVSTLELGDSALYLCASSLAGFDAPLEYFGPGTRLTVT.

This chain links TRBV3-1 (or the pseudogene TRBV3-2) with TRBJ2-5, with D possibly being TRBD1 (6 bases). The CDR3 consists of 14 residues. Per germline, CDR1 LGHDT and CDR2 YNNKEL (reference sequence). V dropped 1 base and J dropped 4 bases, with 10 bases sitting between them. CDR3 residues: CASSQVGAPETQYF. CDR3 in DNA: TGTGCCAGCAGCCAAGTGGGGGCGCCAGAGACCCAGTACTTC.

Only a few counts were recorded for this clone. V gene TRBV14 combines with J gene TRBJ2-2, with D possibly being TRBD1 (6 bases). From germline, CDR1 is SGHDN and CDR2 FVKESK. CDR3 length equals 15 residues. V lost 4 bases, J lost 3 bases, and 12 bases lay in between. CDR3 DNA: TGTGCCAGCAGCCGACAGGTTTATGACACCGGGGAGCTGTTTTTT. Its protein product is CASSRQVYDTGELFF.

This sequence joins TRBV7-2 and TRBJ2-7, with 8 bases lining up with TRBD2. The germline V gene encodes CDR1 SGHTA and CDR2 FQGNSA. This CDR3 comprises 15 residues. Trimming took 4 bases from V and 3 from J; bases not matched to a gene: 8. As DNA, the CDR3 is TGTGCCAGCAGCTCATCCAGCGGGGGAGTCTACGAGCAGTACTTC. It is translated as CASSSSSGGVYEQYF.

The chain uses TRBV19 and TRBJ2-1, with TRBD2 identical over 14 bases. From germline, CDR1 is LNHDA and CDR2 SQIVND (reference sequence). The CDR3 consists of 20 residues. The V segment lost 7 bases and the J segment 0 bases; nucleotides outside the gene matches: 14. CDR3: CASTLTRTSGGISSYNEQFF. The CDR3 nucleotides read TGTGCCAGTACCCTCACGAGGACTAGCGGGGGGATCAGCTCCTACAATGAGCAGTTCTTC.

This rearrangement joins TRBV14 to TRBJ2-5, with 7 bases matching TRBD2. In germline, CDR1 is SGHDN, CDR2 FVKESK. This CDR3 is 15 amino acids long. After removal of 5 bases from V and 4 bases from J, the junction contained 10 bases not matched to a gene. DNA of the CDR3: TGTGCCAGCAGCAACGACGGACTAGTTGTAGAGACCCAGTACTTC. Residues: CASSNDGLVVETQYF.

This chain uses TRBV19 with TRBJ1-2, with D tentatively TRBD1 (6 bases). Germline V CDR1 and CDR2: LNHDA, SQIVND (reference sequence). V was trimmed by 5 bases and J by 2 bases, leaving 12 bases between them. This CDR3 contains 14 residues. The CDR3 spells CASSFPDRNYGYTF. CDR3 sequence (DNA): TGTGCCAGTAGTTTCCCCGACAGGAACTATGGCTACACCTTC. The complete variable domain, with remaining parts taken from reference TRBV19 and TRBJ1-2, reads DGGITQSPKYLFRKEGQNVTLSCEQNLNHDAMYWYRQDPGQGLRLIYYSQIVNDFQKGDIAEGYSVSREKKESFPLTVTSAQKNPTAFYLCASSFPDRNYGYTFGSGTRLTVV.

The rearrangement joins TRBV30 to TRBJ1-3; D may be TRBD1 (6 bases). This CDR3 region has 14 residues. The germline V gene has CDR1 GTSNPN and CDR2 SVGIG (reference sequence). Between the trimmed V and J ends, which lost 3 bases and 6 bases, there was a span of 15 bases. CDR3 loop: CAWRPGVLINTIYF. CDR3 bases: TGTGCCTGGAGGCCAGGGGTTTTAATAAACACCATATATTTT.

Here the CDR3 DNA reads TGTGCCAGCAGCGTAGGGGATAGGGGTTCACCCCTCCACTTT. Translation gives CASSVGDRGSPLHF. The chain is built from TRBV9 and TRBJ1-6; D might be TRBD1 (5 bases). CDR1 and CDR2 from the germline V gene are SGDLS and YYNGEE. Trimming removed 0 bases from V and 9 bases from J, with 10 bases in between. This CDR3 has 14 residues.

The chain recombines TRBV27 with TRBJ2-2; 11 bases line up with TRBD2. V was clipped by 5 bases and J by 9 bases; unmatched bases: 8. The CDR3 has 15 amino acids. Germline CDR1 and CDR2: MNHEY and SMNVEV (reference sequence). The CDR3 reads CASSRRTSGFRELFF. CDR3 DNA sequence: TGTGCCAGCAGTCGGCGGACTAGCGGGTTTCGGGAGCTGTTTTTT.

The chain has TRBV11-3 and TRBJ2-1; TRBD2 matches 15 bases. The germline gives CDR1 SGHNT, CDR2 YENEEA. This CDR3 region has 16 residues. V shed 1 base, J shed 12 bases, and the junction held 7 bases outside the gene matches. The CDR3 bases are TGTGCCAGCAGCTTAGGGGGGACTAGCGGGAGGTTGGGGCAGTTCTTC. This encodes CASSLGGTSGRLGQFF.

The rearrangement links TRBV5-1 to TRBJ2-3; 9 bases match TRBD2. The CDR3 loop spans 16 amino acids. The germline CDR1 and CDR2 sequences are SGHRS and YFSETQ. The junction had 6 bases not matched to a gene; V was cut back by 4 bases and J by 0 bases. CDR3 region: CASSIGLAQSTDTQYF. In nucleotides, the CDR3 is TGCGCCAGCAGCATAGGACTAGCGCAAAGCACAGATACGCAGTATTTT.

The rearrangement links TRBV7-9 to TRBJ2-1; D is uncertain. The CDR3 has 15 residues. V lost 2 bases, J lost 0 bases, and 8 bases lay in between. CDR1 and CDR2 from the germline V gene are SEHNR and FQNEAQ (reference sequence). The CDR3 is CASSLSLSSYNEQFF. In DNA, the CDR3 is TGTGCCAGCAGCTTATCCCTTAGCTCCTACAATGAGCAGTTCTTC.

This clone was seen a handful of times. The CDR3 is CASSEYPGVDSPLHF. Here the CDR3 DNA reads TGTGCCAGCAGTGAATATCCGGGGGTGGATTCACCCCTCCACTTT. The V gene is TRBV6-1, the J gene TRBJ1-6; tentatively, D is TRBD1 (5 bases). Trimming shortened V by 2 bases and J by 8 bases, and 13 bases separated the two germline ends. Germline V gene data show CDR1 as MNHNS and CDR2 as SASEGT. This CDR3 region has 15 residues.

V usage is TRBV5-5 and J usage is TRBJ1-1, with 8 bases lining up with TRBD1. In germline, CDR1 is SGHKS, CDR2 YYEKEE (reference sequence). Losses at the gene ends were 8 bases for V and 7 bases for J; bases not matched to a gene: 10. The CDR3 runs 13 residues. The CDR3 coding sequence is TGTGCCAGTGACGTTCAGGGGGCGTTTGAAGCTTTCTTT. It translates to CASDVQGAFEAFF.

The J gene is TRBJ2-3, the V gene TRBV6-5, with D perhaps matching TRBD2 (6 bases). The CDR3 covers 14 residues. V was clipped by 4 bases and J by 3 bases, with 11 bases between them. Germline V gene data show CDR1 as MNHEY and CDR2 as SVGAGI. The CDR3 DNA is TGTGCCAGCAGTTTTGGGACTTTTACAGATACGCAGTATTTT. Its protein product is CASSFGTFTDTQYF.

The chain has TRBV2 and TRBJ2-7; D is unresolved. Germline V gene lookup returns CDR1 SNHLY and CDR2 FYNNEI. This CDR3 region has 13 residues. Trimming left V 7 bases short and J 6 bases short, with 16 bases between. The CDR3 nucleotides are TGTGCCAGCACTACCCAGCGAGGCGGCGAGCAGTACTTC. Translation gives CASTTQRGGEQYF.

This CDR3 is CASSWGANYGYTF. CDR3 nucleotides: TGTGCCAGTAGTTGGGGAGCTAACTATGGCTACACCTTC. This chain connects TRBV19 to TRBJ1-2, with unresolved D. The V gene's germline CDR1 is LNHDA and CDR2 SQIVND (reference sequence). With 5 bases removed from V and 0 bases from J, the gap between germline ends came to 7 bases. The CDR3 is 13 residues long.

V usage is TRBV6-5 and J usage is TRBJ1-2; tentative D call: TRBD1 (5 bases). Trimming stripped 7 bases from V and 4 bases from J, with 19 bases between. Germline CDR1 and CDR2: MNHEY and SVGAGI. This CDR3 is built from 15 residues. CDR3 loop: CASTPPPGLGYGYTF. CDR3 bases: TGTGCCAGCACCCCACCCCCAGGGCTCGGCTATGGCTACACCTTC.

The V and J genes are TRBV10-1 and TRBJ1-2; D remains unclear. The V end lost 2 bases, the J end lost 3 bases, and 7 bases lay between the germline ends. The germline gives CDR1 WNHNN, CDR2 SYGVQD (reference sequence). The CDR3 is 13 residues long. The CDR3 spells CASSELDYYGYTF. The CDR3 DNA sequence: TGCGCCAGCAGTGAGCTGGACTACTATGGCTACACCTTC.

Only one count was recorded for this clone. The chain links TRBV7-9 to TRBJ1-2; D not certain. The CDR3 is made up of 15 amino acids. Trimming pared 5 bases from V and 0 bases from J, leaving 13 bases between. CDR1 is SEHNR and CDR2 is FQNEAQ in the germline V gene (reference sequence). CDR3 nucleotide sequence: TGTGCCAGCAGCCTCCGGGGATCCGCTAACTATGGCTACACCTTC. Its translation is CASSLRGSANYGYTF.

Here the CDR3 reads CASSIPTATYEQYF. In DNA, the CDR3 is TGTGCCAGTAGTATACCGACAGCTACCTACGAGCAGTACTTC. V is TRBV19 and J is TRBJ2-7; D may be TRBD1 (5 bases). There are 14 residues in the CDR3. V was cut by 2 bases and J by 2 bases, with 10 bases left in between. Germline CDR1 and CDR2: LNHDA and SQIVND (reference sequence).

The chain carries TRBV6-5 and TRBJ1-1, with D perhaps TRBD1 (5 bases). This CDR3 is built from 13 residues. The germline V and J ends were trimmed by 5 bases and 1 base, with 8 bases remaining between them. Germline V gives CDR1 MNHEY, CDR2 SVGAGI. The DNA of the CDR3 is TGTGCCAGCAGTACAACAGGGAACACTGAAGCTTTCTTT. Amino acids: CASSTTGNTEAFF.

J is TRBJ2-7 and V is TRBV6-6; TRBD1 is a possible D gene (6 bases). The V end was cut by 7 bases, the J end by 6 bases, with 16 bases between. In germline, CDR1 is MNHNY, CDR2 SVGAGI (reference sequence). The CDR3 extends over 13 amino acids. The CDR3 region has the DNA TGTGCCAGCAACGACCCCACAGGGCTCGAGCAGTACTTC. It specifies CASNDPTGLEQYF.

The V and J genes are TRBV6-6 and TRBJ1-6; TRBD1 is a possible D gene (6 bases). This CDR3 has 16 amino acids. V was cut by 0 bases and J by 6 bases, with 12 bases left in between. Germline CDR1 MNHNY, CDR2 SVGAGI (reference sequence). CDR3 in amino acids: CASSYSARGGNSPLHF. The CDR3, as DNA: TGTGCCAGCAGTTACTCAGCCAGGGGTGGTAATTCACCCCTCCACTTT.

The J gene is TRBJ1-5, the V gene TRBV3-1 (or the pseudogene TRBV3-2); tentatively, D is TRBD1 (5 bases). CDR1 and CDR2 from the germline V gene are LGHDT and YNNKEL (reference sequence). Trimming cost V 6 bases and J 0 bases, with 12 bases left between them. This CDR3 has 15 amino acids. The CDR3 nucleotides read TGTGCCAGCAGTCCTACAGGAGATAGCAATCAGCCCCAGCATTTT. This translates into CASSPTGDSNQPQHF.

This chain connects TRBV6-1 to TRBJ1-2; the D is unclear. Trimming removed 0 bases from V and 4 bases from J, with 9 bases in between. Looked up from germline, CDR1 is MNHNS and CDR2 is SASEGT. The CDR3 has 14 amino acids. In DNA, the CDR3 is TGTGCCAGCAGTGAAGCGCGAGGGCTCTATGGCTACACCTTC. Protein: CASSEARGLYGYTF.

The rearrangement uses TRBV19 and TRBJ1-3, with a tentative D call TRBD1 (5 bases). The V gene's germline CDR1 is LNHDA and CDR2 SQIVND (reference sequence). Trimming removed 3 bases from V and 0 bases from J, with 9 bases in between. CDR3 size: 15 residues. The CDR3 DNA is TGTGCCAGTAGTATCGGACAAAGCTCTGGAAACACCATATATTTT. This translates into CASSIGQSSGNTIYF.